This entry describes one TCR beta chain. The antigen it binds to is not known. Per-base qualities were not stored, and no clone one base away is much larger. The immunoSEQ Assay, a bias-controlled multiplex PCR, was used to amplify TCRbeta CDR3 regions from genomic DNA. Concerning the study's data processing: Nucleated cell counts per sample were estimated from amplification of reference gene primers within the assay. To quantify the absolute abundance of each unique TCRbeta CDR3 rearrangement, sequence reads were collapsed and filtered. For each sample, productive Simpson clonality was calculated as the square root of Simpson's diversity index across productive rearrangements. TCRdb holds this immuneACCESS table with in-frame rearrangements only. Some clones are missing; in checked studies, unresolved V genes explain under half, and the rest has no known cause. D and trimming come from the DNA, and the V and J calls and clone size come from that table. For this sample the table gives roughly 700,000 clones, of which around 90% were detected only once. The biggest ten clones account for roughly 0.25% of the sample.

This entry belongs to a study of blood T cell repertoires in COVID-19 (dated by TCRdb to 2018 to 2020). Background on the whole study: The collaborator samples originated in the United States, Italy and Spain and spanned the acute and convalescent phases of COVID-19. The material from the prospective study consisted of cDNA or gDNA derived from T cells, B-cell-depleted T cells, or PBMCs. Samples were obtained from the ongoing ImmuneRACE study (first 160 participants) and from over a thousand subjects provided by 6 global collaborators. The dataset comprised deeply sampled blood TCRbeta repertoires from subjects exposed to, actively infected with, or recovered from COVID-19. The repertoires were released in a freely available public database intended as a resource for research on the immune response to SARS-CoV-2. The sample metadata nearly always contained a de-identified subject ID, COVID-19 status, age in years and sex. Where HLA class I and class II types were available, the types were taken from metadata supplied by the sample provider, not from assay-based typing.

Whole blood was collected in K2EDTA tubes by collaborating institutions according to the institutions' own protocols. For TCRbeta analysis, collaborator samples were shipped as frozen whole blood, as isolated PBMCs, or as DNA extracted from either sample type. Overall study results and their limits: Clinical and demographic metadata were provided uncurated, with the amount varying by source and participant.

In the germline V gene (reference sequence), CDR1 corresponds to LNHDA and CDR2 to SQIVND. The junction carries 12 bases between V and J, which are trimmed by 4 bases and 6 bases respectively. From its cysteine to its phenylalanine, the CDR3 spans 13 amino acids. Only the CDR3 DNA stays, 39 bases, in frame from base 1. The chain was built from TRBV19 and TRBJ1-2; the D gene cannot be resolved reliably. This clonotype was sampled from a young woman with acute or convalescent COVID-19. The sample was peripheral blood. The CDR3: CASSTTPSHGYTF. The base sequence is TGTGCCAGTAGTACGACACCTTCGCATGGCTACACCTTC.